One T cell receptor beta chain is described in this entry. With V trimmed by 0 bases and J by 4 bases, 11 bases remained unmatched. The length of the CDR3 is 19 residues. Germline CDR1 LGHNT, CDR2 FRNRAP. The assay was immunoSEQ multiplex PCR, and TCRdb's table has in-frame clones only and misses some. The table lists approximately 1,500,000 clones, approximately 98% of them singletons. This specimen comes from a study of shared clonotypes between healthy human individuals. Overall study context: The donor pool was made up of a couple of women and a few men aged 18 to 49. Plates per donor: three CD4 naive, three CD4 memory, two CD8 naive, one CD8 memory.

V usage is TRBV12-5 and J usage is TRBJ2-2; the match to TRBD2 covers 10 bases. The clonotype was recovered from a man younger than 45 in good health. The sequenced sample was naive CD4+ T cells sorted from blood. Regarding subset: CD45RA+ positively selected. CDR3 in amino acids: CASGLVLKAGGQGTGELFF. CDR3 nucleotides: TGTGCTAGTGGTTTGGTACTGAAAGCGGGAGGGCAAGGCACCGGGGAGCTGTTTTTT.